Reported below is one T cell receptor beta chain. The target antigen is unknown. The data stem from a study of shared clonotypes between healthy human individuals. Study results and limitations: Naive subsets generally exceeded memory subsets in estimated richness. Non-shared clonotypes had lower generation probabilities than those shared by all four donors.

Sequenced by immunoSEQ multiplex PCR; TCRdb stores in-frame clones only, minus some. This table holds about 2,500,000 clones, 90% to 95% found once. The CDR3 covers 15 residues. Germline CDR1 reads KGHSH; CDR2 reads LQKENI. V lost 6 bases to trimming and J lost 8 bases; unmatched junction nucleotides: 12. The chain combines TRBV18 with TRBJ1-4; TRBD1 agrees at 7 bases. The clonotype originates from a man between 18 and 35 years old in good health. Sequencing used naive CD4+ T cells sorted from blood. Subset noted: CD45RA+ positively selected. This CDR3 reads CASSQSDRASEKLFF. The CDR3 DNA reads TGTGCCAGCTCGCAGTCCGACAGGGCATCGGAAAAACTGTTTTTT.